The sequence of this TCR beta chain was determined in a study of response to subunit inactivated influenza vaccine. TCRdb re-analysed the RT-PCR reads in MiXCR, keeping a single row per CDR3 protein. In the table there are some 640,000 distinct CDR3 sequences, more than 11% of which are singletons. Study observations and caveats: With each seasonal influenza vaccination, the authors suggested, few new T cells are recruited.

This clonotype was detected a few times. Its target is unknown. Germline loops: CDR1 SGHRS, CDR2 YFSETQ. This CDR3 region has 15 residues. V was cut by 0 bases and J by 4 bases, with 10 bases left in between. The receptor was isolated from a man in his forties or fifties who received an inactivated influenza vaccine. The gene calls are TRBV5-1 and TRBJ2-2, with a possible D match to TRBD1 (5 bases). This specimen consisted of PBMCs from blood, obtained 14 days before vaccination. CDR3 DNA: TGCGCCAGCAGCTTGGAAGTAGGGGTCACCGGGGAGCTGTTTTTT. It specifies CASSLEVGVTGELFF.